This T cell receptor beta chain was identified during a study of blood T cell repertoires in COVID-19. Study context: The recovered donors of Cohort 3 showed two negative PCRs, clearance, or symptom resolution. Material from acute and convalescent COVID-19 was sourced from the United States, Italy and Spain.

The repertoire was sequenced with immunoSEQ multiplex PCR; TCRdb's copy has only in-frame clones and lacks some. The sample has 150,000 to 200,000 clones; around three quarters are singletons. Per germline, CDR1 KGHSH and CDR2 LQKENI. Trimming cost V 5 bases and J 6 bases, with 22 bases left between them. The CDR3 consists of 16 residues. The source is a woman between 65 and 79 years old in a cohort exposed to, infected with or recovered from COVID-19 (not recorded which). The chain has TRBV18 and TRBJ1-1; D perhaps matches TRBD1 (5 bases). Sequenced material: PBMCs or T cells enriched from blood (not recorded which). CDR3 bases: TGTGCCAGCTCAATGGTCCCATCAAAGCAGGGTTCTGAAGCTTTCTTT. It yields the protein CASSMVPSKQGSEAFF.